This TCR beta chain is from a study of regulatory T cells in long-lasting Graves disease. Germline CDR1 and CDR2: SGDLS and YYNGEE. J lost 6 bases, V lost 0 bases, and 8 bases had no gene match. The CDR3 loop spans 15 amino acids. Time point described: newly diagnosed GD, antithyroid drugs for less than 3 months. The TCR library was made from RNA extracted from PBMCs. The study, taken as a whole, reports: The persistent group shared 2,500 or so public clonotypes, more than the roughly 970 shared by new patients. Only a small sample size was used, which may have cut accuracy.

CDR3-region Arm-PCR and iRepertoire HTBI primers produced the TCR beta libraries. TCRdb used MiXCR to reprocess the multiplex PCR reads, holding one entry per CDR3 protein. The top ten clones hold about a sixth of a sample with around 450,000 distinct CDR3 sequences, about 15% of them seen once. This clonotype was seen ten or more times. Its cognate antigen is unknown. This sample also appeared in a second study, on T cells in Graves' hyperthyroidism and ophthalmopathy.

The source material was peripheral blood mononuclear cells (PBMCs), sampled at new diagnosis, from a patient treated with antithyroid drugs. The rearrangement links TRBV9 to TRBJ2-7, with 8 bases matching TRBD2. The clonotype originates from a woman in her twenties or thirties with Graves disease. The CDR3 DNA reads TGTGCCAGCAGCGTAGGGACGGGGCTAGCGGGCGAGCAGTACTTC. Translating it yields CASSVGTGLAGEQYF. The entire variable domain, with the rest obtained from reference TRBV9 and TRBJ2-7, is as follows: DSGVTQTPKHLITATGQRVTLRCSPRSGDLSVYWYQQSLDQGLQFLIQYYNGEERAKGNILERFSAQQFPDLHSELNLSSLELGDSALYFCASSVGTGLAGEQYFGPGTRLTVT.